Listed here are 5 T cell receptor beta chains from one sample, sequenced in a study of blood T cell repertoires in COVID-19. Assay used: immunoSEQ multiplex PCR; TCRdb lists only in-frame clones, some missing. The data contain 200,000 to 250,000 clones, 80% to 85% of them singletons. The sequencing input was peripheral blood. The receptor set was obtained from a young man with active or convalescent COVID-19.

The CDR3 DNA is TGTGCCAGTAGTAGCTATGCTCCCGGGACAGGAAACTATGGCTACACCTTC. It specifies CASSSYAPGTGNYGYTF. The chain is built from TRBV19 and TRBJ1-2; 8 nucleotides line up with TRBD1. Unmatched junction bases numbered 12, after V lost 4 bases and J lost 2 bases. Germline V lookup: CDR1 LNHDA, CDR2 SQIVND (reference sequence). The CDR3 has 17 amino acids.

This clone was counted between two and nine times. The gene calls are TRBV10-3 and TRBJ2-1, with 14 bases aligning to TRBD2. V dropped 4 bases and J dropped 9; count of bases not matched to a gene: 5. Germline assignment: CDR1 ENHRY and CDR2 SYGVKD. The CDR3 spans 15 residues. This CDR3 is CAISGLAGGRGEQFF. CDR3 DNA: TGTGCCATCAGTGGACTAGCGGGAGGGAGGGGTGAGCAGTTCTTC.

The chain's CDR3 is CASSFSGSNIQYF. The CDR3 region has the DNA TGTGCCAGCAGCTTTTCAGGGTCTAACATTCAGTACTTC. J is TRBJ2-4 and V is TRBV5-4; TRBD1 might be the D (5 bases). Germline CDR1 and CDR2: SGHNT and YYREEE (reference sequence). This CDR3 spans 13 amino acids. Trimming stripped 2 bases from V and 7 bases from J, with 10 bases between.

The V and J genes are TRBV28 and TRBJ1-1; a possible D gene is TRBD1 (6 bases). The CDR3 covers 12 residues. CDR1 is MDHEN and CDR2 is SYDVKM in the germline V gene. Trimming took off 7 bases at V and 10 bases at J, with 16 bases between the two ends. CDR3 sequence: CASNQGMERAFF. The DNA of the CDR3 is TGTGCCAGCAACCAGGGGATGGAGAGAGCTTTCTTT.

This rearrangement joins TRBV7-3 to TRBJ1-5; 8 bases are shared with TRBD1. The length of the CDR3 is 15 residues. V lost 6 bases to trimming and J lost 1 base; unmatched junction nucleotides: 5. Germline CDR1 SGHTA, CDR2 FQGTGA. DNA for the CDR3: TGTGCCAGCAGACCTACAGGGGGGAGCAATCAGCCCCAGCATTTT. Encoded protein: CASRPTGGSNQPQHF.